Listed here are 5 T cell receptor beta chains from one sample, sequenced in a study of T cell repertoires in cytomegalovirus infection. TCRdb ran MiXCR on the reads and lists one entry per CDR3 protein. This sample carries about 300,000 distinct CDR3 sequences, approximately 10% of them seen once, and the ten largest clones take approximately 2.4%. Source material: PBMCs. The origin of the receptors is a human donor in good health (CMV status not recorded). Some clones in this sample may be carry-over from other donors' samples.

The table lists this clonotype with many counts. This rearrangement joins TRBV12-3 or TRBV12-4 to TRBJ1-6, with a possible D match to TRBD1 (5 bases). Between the trimmed V and J ends, which lost 6 bases and 10 bases, there was a span of 16 bases. The CDR3 has 14 residues. This CDR3 is CASSLGAFRSPLHF. The CDR3 region has the DNA TGTGCCAGCAGCCTCGGGGCCTTCAGGTCACCCCTCCACTTT.

The sample holds many counts of this clonotype. The chain recombines TRBV6-1 with TRBJ2-1, with 8 positions matching TRBD2. The V gene's germline CDR1 is MNHNS and CDR2 SASEGT. The CDR3 is 19 residues long. The J segment lost 3 bases and the V segment lost 7 bases, leaving 20 bases of the junction unmatched. The CDR3 spells CASIESGGSPLDYYNEQFF. The CDR3 DNA reads as TGTGCCAGCATCGAATCGGGGGGGAGCCCTCTCGACTACTACAATGAGCAGTTCTTC.

The rearrangement links TRBV6-6 to TRBJ2-3; 8 nucleotides align to TRBD2. CDR1 and CDR2 from the germline V gene are MNHNY and SVGAGI (reference sequence). The junction had 20 bases not matched to a gene; V was cut back by 5 bases and J by 7 bases. CDR3 length: 18 residues. In nucleotides, the CDR3 is TGTGCCAGCAGTCCCCGGGGAGCTGCGGGGGGCCTAAACTATACGCAGTATTTT. It yields the protein CASSPRGAAGGLNYTQYF.

Ten or more counts support this clonotype. The genes are TRBV29-1 and TRBJ1-2; 7 bases align to TRBD1. Trimming removed 2 bases from V and 8 bases from J; junction bases left unmatched: 8. Looked up from germline, CDR1 is SQVTM and CDR2 is ANQGSEA. This CDR3 region has 13 residues. The CDR3 DNA reads TGCAGCGTTGAAACAACGGACAGGCTAGGCTACACCTTC. It codes for CSVETTDRLGYTF.

Many counts were recorded for this clonotype. CDR3 nucleotides: TGCGCCAGCAGTCACAGGGACTCGTCGGGATATGGCTACACCTTC. It is translated as CASSHRDSSGYGYTF. This chain joins TRBV23-1 and TRBJ1-2; D perhaps matches TRBD1 (5 bases). TRBV23-1 is flagged as an ORF with uncertain function. V was pared by 3 bases and J by 5 bases, with 16 bases between. The CDR3 sequence is 15 residues long.